The clone carrying this T cell receptor beta chain was observed many times. Its antigen remains unknown. The entry originates in a study of T cell repertoires in cytomegalovirus infection. Study as a whole: Public TCR beta signature analysis indicated the presence of both CMV infection and matching HLA type.

Study observations and caveats: HLA-C-restricted TCR beta clonotypes specific for CMV led the ex vivo response.

Trimming left V 4 bases short and J 0 bases short, with 10 bases between. From germline, CDR1 is SGHTA and CDR2 FQGNSA. CDR3 length equals 16 residues. TCRdb re-derived calls from the reads in MiXCR, one entry per CDR3 protein. The sample carries about 260,000 distinct CDR3 sequences, approximately 9.2% recorded once. The chain employs TRBV7-2 and TRBJ1-6, with D possibly TRBD1 on 5 matching bases. Source material: PBMCs. This clonotype was obtained from a human donor in good health (CMV status not recorded). Some clones in this sample may be carry-over from other donors' samples. CDR3 residues: CASSSGGSSYNSPLHF. The CDR3 region has the DNA TGTGCCAGCAGCTCTGGGGGTAGCTCCTATAATTCACCCCTCCACTTT.